This T cell receptor beta chain was captured in a study of OX40 agonist ivuxolimab in advanced cancers. Looked up from germline, CDR1 is SGDLS and CDR2 is YYNGEE. The CDR3 consists of 16 residues. V lost 4 bases to trimming and J lost 0 bases; unmatched junction nucleotides: 5. Assay used: immunoSEQ multiplex PCR; TCRdb lists only in-frame clones, some missing. The sample includes around 50,000 clones, more than 80% seen only once; the top ten take 0.75% to 0.8%. This clonotype was sampled from an adult with an advanced solid tumor such as melanoma, head and neck, liver or kidney cancer. This sample comprised CD4+ or CD8+ T cells sorted from blood, obtained in a trial of the OX40 agonist ivuxolimab. The chain employs TRBV9 and TRBJ2-2, with TRBD2 matching over 8 bases. The CDR3 sequence is CASSPYGGANTGELFF. The CDR3 region has the DNA TGTGCCAGCAGCCCCTACGGGGGGGCGAACACCGGGGAGCTGTTTTTT.